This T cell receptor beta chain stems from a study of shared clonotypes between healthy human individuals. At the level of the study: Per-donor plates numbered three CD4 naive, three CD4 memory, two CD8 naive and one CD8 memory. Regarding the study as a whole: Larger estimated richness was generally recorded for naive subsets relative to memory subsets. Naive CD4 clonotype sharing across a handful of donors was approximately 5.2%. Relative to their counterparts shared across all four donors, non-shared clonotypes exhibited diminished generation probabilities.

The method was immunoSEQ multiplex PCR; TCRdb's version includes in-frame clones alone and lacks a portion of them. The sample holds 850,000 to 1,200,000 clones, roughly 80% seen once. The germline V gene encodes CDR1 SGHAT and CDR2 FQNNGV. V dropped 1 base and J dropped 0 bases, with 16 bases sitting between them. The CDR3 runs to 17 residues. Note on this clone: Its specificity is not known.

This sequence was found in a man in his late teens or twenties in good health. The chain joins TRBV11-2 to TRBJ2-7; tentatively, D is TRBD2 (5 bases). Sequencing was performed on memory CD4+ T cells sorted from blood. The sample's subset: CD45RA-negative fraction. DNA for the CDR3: TGTGCCAGCAGCTTAGGAAGTGGGGAGATTAGCTCCTACGAGCAGTACTTC. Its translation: CASSLGSGEISSYEQYF.